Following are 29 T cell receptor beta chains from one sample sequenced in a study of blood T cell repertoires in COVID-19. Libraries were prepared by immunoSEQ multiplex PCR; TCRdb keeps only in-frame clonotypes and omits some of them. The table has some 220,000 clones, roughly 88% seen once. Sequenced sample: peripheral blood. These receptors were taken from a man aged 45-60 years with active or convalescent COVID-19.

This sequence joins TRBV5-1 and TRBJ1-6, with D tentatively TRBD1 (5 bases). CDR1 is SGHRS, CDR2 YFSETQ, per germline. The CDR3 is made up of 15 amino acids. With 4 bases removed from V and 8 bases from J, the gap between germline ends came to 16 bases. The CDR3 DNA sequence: TGCGCCAGCAGCGGAACACCCGGGGGGGATTCACCCCTCCACTTT. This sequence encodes CASSGTPGGDSPLHF.

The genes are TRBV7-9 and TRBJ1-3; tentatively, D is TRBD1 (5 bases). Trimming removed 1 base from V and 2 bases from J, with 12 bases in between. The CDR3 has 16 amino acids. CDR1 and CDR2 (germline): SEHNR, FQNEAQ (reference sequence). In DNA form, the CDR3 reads TGTGCCAGCAGCTTAGACAGGCGCCTTACTGGAAACACCATATATTTT. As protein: CASSLDRRLTGNTIYF.

CDR3 region: CASSLRITNEQFF. CDR3 DNA sequence: TGCGCCAGCAGTCTGAGAATTACGAATGAGCAGTTCTTC. The chain recombines TRBV4-1 with TRBJ2-1; no reliable D call. Trimming took 6 bases from V and 7 from J, leaving 13 bases between them. Germline CDR1 is MGHRA and CDR2 is YSYEKL. The CDR3 runs 13 residues.

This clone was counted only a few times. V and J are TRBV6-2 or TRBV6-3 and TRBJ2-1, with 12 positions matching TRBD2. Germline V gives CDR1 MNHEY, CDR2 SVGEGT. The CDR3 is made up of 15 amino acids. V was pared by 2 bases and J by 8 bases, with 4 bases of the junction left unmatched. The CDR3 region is CASSYELAGGDEQFF. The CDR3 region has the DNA TGTGCCAGCAGTTACGAACTAGCGGGAGGAGATGAGCAGTTCTTC.

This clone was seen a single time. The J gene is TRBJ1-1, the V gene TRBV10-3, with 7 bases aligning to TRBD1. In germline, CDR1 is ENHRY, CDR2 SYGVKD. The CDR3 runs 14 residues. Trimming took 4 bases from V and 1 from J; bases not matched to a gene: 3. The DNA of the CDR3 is TGTGCCATCAGTGGGACAGGAGGGAACACTGAAGCTTTCTTT. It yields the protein CAISGTGGNTEAFF.

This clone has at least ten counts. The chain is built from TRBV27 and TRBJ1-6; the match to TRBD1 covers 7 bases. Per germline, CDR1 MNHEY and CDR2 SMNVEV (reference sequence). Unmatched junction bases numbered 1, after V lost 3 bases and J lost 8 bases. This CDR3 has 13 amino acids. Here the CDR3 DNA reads TGTGCCAGCAGTTTCGGGACAGATTCACCCCTCCACTTT. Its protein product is CASSFGTDSPLHF.

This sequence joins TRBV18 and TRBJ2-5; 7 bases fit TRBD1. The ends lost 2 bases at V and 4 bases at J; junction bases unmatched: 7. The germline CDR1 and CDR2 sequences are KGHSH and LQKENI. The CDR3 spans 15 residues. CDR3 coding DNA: TGTGCCAGCTCACCAACAGGGGCGGTTCGAGAGACCCAGTACTTC. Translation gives CASSPTGAVRETQYF.

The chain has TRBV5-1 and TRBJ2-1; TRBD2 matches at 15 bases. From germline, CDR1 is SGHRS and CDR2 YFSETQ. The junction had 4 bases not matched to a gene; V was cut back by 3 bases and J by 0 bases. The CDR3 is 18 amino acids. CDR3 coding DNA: TGCGCCAGCAGCTGGGGACTAGCGGGGGGACGCTCCTACAATGAGCAGTTCTTC. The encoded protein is CASSWGLAGGRSYNEQFF. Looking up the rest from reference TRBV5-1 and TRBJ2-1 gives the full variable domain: KAGVTQTPRYLIKTRGQQVTLSCSPISGHRSVSWYQQTPGQGLQFLFEYFSETQRNKGNFPGRFSGRQFSNSRSEMNVSTLELGDSALYLCASSWGLAGGRSYNEQFFGPGTRLTVL.

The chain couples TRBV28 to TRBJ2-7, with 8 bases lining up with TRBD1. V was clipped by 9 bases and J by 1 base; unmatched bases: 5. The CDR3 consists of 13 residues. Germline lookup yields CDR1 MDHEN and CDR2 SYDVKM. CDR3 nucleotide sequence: TGTGCCAGTAACAGGGGGGAATCCTACGAGCAGTACGTC. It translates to CASNRGESYEQYV.

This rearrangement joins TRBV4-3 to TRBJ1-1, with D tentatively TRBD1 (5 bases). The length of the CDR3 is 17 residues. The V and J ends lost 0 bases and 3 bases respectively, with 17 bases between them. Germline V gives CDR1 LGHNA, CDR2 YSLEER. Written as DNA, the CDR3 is TGCGCCAGCAGCCAAGATCCCATTCAGGGAAGGGACACTGAAGCTTTCTTT. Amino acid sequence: CASSQDPIQGRDTEAFF.

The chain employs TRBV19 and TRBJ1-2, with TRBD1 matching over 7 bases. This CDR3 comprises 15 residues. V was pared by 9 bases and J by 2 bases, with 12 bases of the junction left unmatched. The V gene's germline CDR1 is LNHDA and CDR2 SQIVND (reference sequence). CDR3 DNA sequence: TGTGCCAGCGCCCGACGACAGGGAGACAACTATGGCTACACCTTC. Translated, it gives CASARRQGDNYGYTF.

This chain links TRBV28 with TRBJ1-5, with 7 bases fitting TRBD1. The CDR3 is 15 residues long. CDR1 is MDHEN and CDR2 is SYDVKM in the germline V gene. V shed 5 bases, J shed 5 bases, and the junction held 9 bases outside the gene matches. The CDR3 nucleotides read TGTGCCAGCAGTCCCGGCACAGGGGTGGATCAGCCCCAGCATTTT. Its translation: CASSPGTGVDQPQHF.

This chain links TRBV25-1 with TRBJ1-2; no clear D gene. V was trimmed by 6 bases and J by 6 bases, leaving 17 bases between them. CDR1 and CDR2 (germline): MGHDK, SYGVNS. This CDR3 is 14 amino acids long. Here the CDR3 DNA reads TGTGCCAGCAGCGCTCTCGGACTAGCTGATGGCTACACCTTC. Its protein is CASSALGLADGYTF.

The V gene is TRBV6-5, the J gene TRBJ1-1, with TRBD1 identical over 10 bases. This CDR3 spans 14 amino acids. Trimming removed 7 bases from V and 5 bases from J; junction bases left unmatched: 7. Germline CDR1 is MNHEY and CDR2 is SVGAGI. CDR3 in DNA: TGTGCCAGCAACCTTGACAGGGGGCAAACTGAAGCTTTCTTT. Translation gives CASNLDRGQTEAFF.

In DNA, the CDR3 is TGCGCCAGCAGACTGGGGACTAGCGTGGGCCATGAGCAGTTCTTC. It specifies CASRLGTSVGHEQFF. The chain combines TRBV5-1 with TRBJ2-1, with 10 bases that match TRBD2. The germline CDR1 and CDR2 sequences are SGHRS and YFSETQ. V lost 5 bases to trimming and J lost 8 bases; unmatched junction nucleotides: 10. The CDR3 covers 15 residues.

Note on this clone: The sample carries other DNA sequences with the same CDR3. The CDR3 loop reads CASSLAGSTDTQYF. The CDR3 region has the DNA TGTGCCAGCAGTTTGGCGGGGAGCACAGATACGCAGTATTTT. The chain couples TRBV27 to TRBJ2-3, with D possibly matching TRBD2 (6 bases). This CDR3 spans 14 amino acids. Trimming stripped 3 bases from V and 0 bases from J, with 7 bases between. Germline CDR1 MNHEY, CDR2 SMNVEV (reference sequence).

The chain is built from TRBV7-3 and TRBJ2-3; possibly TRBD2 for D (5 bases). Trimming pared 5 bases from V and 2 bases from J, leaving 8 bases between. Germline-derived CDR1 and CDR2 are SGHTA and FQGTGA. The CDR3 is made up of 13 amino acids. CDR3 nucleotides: TGTGCCAGCAGCCGGGGTTACACAGATACGCAGTATTTT. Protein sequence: CASSRGYTDTQYF.

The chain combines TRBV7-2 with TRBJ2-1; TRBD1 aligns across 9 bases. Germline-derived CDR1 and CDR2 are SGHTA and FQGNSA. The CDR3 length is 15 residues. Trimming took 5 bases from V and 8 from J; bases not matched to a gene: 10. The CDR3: CASSLRTGARDEQFF. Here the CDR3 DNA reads TGTGCCAGCAGCCTAAGGACAGGGGCGAGGGATGAGCAGTTCTTC.

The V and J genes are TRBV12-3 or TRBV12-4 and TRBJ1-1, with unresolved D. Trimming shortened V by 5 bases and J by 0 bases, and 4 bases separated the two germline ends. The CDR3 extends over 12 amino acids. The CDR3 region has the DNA TGTGCCAGCAGTCTAATGAACACTGAAGCTTTCTTT. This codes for CASSLMNTEAFF.

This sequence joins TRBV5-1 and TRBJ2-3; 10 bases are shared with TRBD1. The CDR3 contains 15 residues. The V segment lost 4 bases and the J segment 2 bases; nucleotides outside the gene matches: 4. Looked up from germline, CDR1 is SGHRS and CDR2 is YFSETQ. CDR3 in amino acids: CASSTGQGYTDTQYF. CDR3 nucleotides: TGCGCCAGCAGCACGGGACAGGGGTACACAGATACGCAGTATTTT.

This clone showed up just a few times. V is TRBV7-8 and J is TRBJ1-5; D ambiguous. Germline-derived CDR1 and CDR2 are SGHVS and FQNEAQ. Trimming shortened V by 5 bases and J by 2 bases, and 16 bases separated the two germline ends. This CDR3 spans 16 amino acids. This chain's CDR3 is CASSKESGKGNQPQHF. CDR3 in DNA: TGTGCCAGCAGCAAGGAGTCCGGAAAAGGCAATCAGCCCCAGCATTTT.

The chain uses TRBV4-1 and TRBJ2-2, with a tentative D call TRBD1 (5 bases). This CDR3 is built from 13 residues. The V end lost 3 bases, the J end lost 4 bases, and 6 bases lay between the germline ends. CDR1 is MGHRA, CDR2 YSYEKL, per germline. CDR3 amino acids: CASSQQGTGELFF. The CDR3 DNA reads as TGCGCCAGCAGCCAGCAGGGCACCGGGGAGCTGTTTTTT.

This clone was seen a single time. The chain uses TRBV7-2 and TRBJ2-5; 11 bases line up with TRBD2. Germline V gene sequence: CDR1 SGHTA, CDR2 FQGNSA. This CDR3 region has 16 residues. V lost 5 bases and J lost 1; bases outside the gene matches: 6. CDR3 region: CASSDRLAGSQETQYF. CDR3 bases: TGTGCCAGCAGCGACCGACTAGCGGGAAGCCAAGAGACCCAGTACTTC.

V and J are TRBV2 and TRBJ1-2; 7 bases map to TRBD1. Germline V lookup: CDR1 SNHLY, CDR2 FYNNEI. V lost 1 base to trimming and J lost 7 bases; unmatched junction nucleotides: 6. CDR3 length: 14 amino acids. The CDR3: CASSEGARGTGYTF. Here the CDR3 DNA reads TGTGCCAGCAGTGAAGGGGCCAGGGGGACTGGCTACACCTTC.

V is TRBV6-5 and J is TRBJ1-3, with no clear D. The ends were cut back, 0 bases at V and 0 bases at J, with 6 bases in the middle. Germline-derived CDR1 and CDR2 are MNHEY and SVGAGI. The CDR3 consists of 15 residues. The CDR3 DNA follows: TGTGCCAGCAGTTACTCGGTGAGCTCTGGAAACACCATATATTTT. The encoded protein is CASSYSVSSGNTIYF.

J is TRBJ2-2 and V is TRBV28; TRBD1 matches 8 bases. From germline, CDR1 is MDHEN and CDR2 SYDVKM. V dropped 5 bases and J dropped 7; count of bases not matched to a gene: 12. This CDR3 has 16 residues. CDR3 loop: CASSLPRGQGHGELFF. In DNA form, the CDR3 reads TGTGCCAGCAGTCTACCGAGAGGACAGGGCCACGGGGAGCTGTTTTTT.

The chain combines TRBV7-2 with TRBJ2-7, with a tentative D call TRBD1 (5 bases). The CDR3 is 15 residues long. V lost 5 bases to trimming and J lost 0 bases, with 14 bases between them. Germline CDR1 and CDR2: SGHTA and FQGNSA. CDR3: CASSPTADFSYEQYF. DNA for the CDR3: TGTGCCAGCAGCCCGACAGCTGACTTCTCCTACGAGCAGTACTTC.

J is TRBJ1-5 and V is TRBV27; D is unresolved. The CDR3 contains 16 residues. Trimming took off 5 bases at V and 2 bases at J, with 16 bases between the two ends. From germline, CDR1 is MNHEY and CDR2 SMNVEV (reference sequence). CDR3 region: CASSPSRGTGNQPQHF. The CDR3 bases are TGTGCCAGCAGTCCCTCACGGGGTACTGGCAATCAGCCCCAGCATTTT.

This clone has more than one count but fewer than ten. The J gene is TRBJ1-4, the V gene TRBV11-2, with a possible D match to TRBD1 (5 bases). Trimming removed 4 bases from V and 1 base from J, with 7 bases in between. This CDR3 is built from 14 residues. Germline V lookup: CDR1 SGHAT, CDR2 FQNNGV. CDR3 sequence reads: CASSSGVTNEKLFF. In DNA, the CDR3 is TGTGCCAGCAGCTCGGGGGTAACTAATGAAAAACTGTTTTTT.